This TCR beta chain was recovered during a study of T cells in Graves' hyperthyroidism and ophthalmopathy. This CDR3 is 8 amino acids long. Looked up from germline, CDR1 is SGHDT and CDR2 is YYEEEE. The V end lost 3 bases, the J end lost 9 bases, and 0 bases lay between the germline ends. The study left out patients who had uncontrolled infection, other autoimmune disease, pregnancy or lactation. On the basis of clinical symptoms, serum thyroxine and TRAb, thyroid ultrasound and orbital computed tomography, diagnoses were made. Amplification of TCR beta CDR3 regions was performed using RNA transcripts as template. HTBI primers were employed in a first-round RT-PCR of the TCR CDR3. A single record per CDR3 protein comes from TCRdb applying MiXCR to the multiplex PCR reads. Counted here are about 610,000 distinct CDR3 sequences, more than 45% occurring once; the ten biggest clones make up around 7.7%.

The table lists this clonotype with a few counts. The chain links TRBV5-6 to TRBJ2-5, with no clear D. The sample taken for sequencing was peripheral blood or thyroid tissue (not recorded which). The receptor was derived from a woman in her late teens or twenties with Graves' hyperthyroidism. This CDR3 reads CASSSQYF. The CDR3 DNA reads TGTGCCAGCAGCTCCCAGTACTTC.